These 2 T cell receptor beta chains were all obtained from the same sample, sequenced in a study of blood T cell repertoires in COVID-19. Assay: immunoSEQ multiplex PCR; the TCRdb copy retains only in-frame clones and omits some. The sample lists approximately 300,000 clones, roughly 90% occurring once. Sequencing used PBMCs or T cells enriched from blood (not recorded which). These receptors came from a woman between 25 and 40 years old who had been exposed to COVID-19.

V gene TRBV5-1 combines with J gene TRBJ2-5; D gene ambiguous. Trimming stripped 4 bases from V and 1 base from J, with 8 bases between. Germline V CDR1 and CDR2: SGHRS, YFSETQ. The CDR3 length is 13 residues. CDR3 amino acids: CASSLLSQETQYF. In DNA, the CDR3 is TGCGCCAGCAGCCTCCTGAGCCAAGAGACCCAGTACTTC. Together with reference TRBV5-1 and TRBJ2-5, the CDR3 gives the full variable domain: KAGVTQTPRYLIKTRGQQVTLSCSPISGHRSVSWYQQTPGQGLQFLFEYFSETQRNKGNFPGRFSGRQFSNSRSEMNVSTLELGDSALYLCASSLLSQETQYFGPGTRLLVL.

The CDR3: CASSSQIPGQGSRDTQYF. For the CDR3, the DNA is TGTGCCAGCAGCTCACAAATACCGGGACAGGGGAGTCGGGATACGCAGTATTTT. The chain recombines TRBV21-1 with TRBJ2-3; the table gives TRBD1 as D, unverified against the DNA. TRBV21-1 has pseudogene status. CDR3 length: 18 amino acids.